This T cell receptor (beta chain) derives from a study of T-cell reconstitution after alpha-beta-depleted transplantation in children. The V and J ends lost 3 bases and 10 bases respectively, with 10 bases between them. From germline, CDR1 is ENHRY and CDR2 SYGVKD. The CDR3 runs 12 residues. Whole-study results and caveats: The study reportedly traced alpha-beta T cells about two months after transplant to several hundred expanded graft clones. A year post-transplant, T-cell counts and diversity derived mostly from newly produced T cells.

Unique molecular identifiers were used to barcode this TCRbeta library. TCRdb re-analysed the PCR reads in MiXCR, keeping a single row per CDR3 protein. The data show roughly 570,000 distinct CDR3 sequences, around 27% seen once. A word on this clonotype: What it binds is not known.

The sequence was collected from a boy younger than two with Wiskott-Aldrich syndrome, due to receive a stem cell transplant. The sequencing here drew on PBMCs, taken before TCRalphabeta/CD19-depleted stem cell transplant. The chain recombines TRBV10-3 with TRBJ2-4; no clear D gene. The chain's CDR3 is CAISELQRIQYF. The CDR3 DNA sequence: TGTGCCATCAGTGAACTACAGAGGATTCAGTACTTC.